Listed below are T cell receptor beta chains from one sample, sequenced in a study of blood T cell repertoires in COVID-19. Sequencing used immunoSEQ multiplex PCR; TCRdb keeps in-frame clones, though not all of them. The profile shows some 30,000 clones, roughly 82% of them singletons. Sequencing used peripheral blood. These receptors originate from a human donor in a cohort sampled during active COVID-19. Each CDR3 is given with its conserved first and last residue. The D gene is left open where the match is weak. Clone sizes are given selectively: once, few, many, or a class where the clone is expanded.

D: TRBD1
length: 14
V: TRBV7-2
J: TRBJ2-1
size: -
DNA: TGTGCCAGCAGCTTATACGGACAGGGTAGGGAGCAGTTCTTC
CDR3: CASSLYGQGREQFF

D: -
length: 11
V: TRBV29-1
J: TRBJ1-2
size: -
DNA: TGCAGCGTTGAAGAACAGTATGGCTACACCTTC
CDR3: CSVEEQYGYTF

D: TRBD1
length: 13
V: TRBV10-3
J: TRBJ2-5
size: few
DNA: TGTGCCACTCATCAGGGGGTCCAAGAGACCCAGTACTTC
CDR3: CATHQGVQETQYF

D: -
length: 11
V: TRBV2
J: TRBJ2-7
size: once
DNA: TGTGCCAGTGCCCCCTACTACGAGCAGTACTTC
CDR3: CASAPYYEQYF

D: -
length: 15
V: TRBV7-9
J: TRBJ2-2
size: few
DNA: TGTGCCAGCAGCCCTTCCCGAGGGGGTATCGGGGAGCTGTTTTTT
CDR3: CASSPSRGGIGELFF

D: TRBD1
length: 12
V: TRBV27
J: TRBJ2-7
size: few
DNA: TGTGCCAGCCCTAGGGACAGCTACGAGCAGTACTTC
CDR3: CASPRDSYEQYF

D: TRBD1
length: 13
V: TRBV12-3/TRBV12-4
J: TRBJ1-2
size: -
DNA: TGTGCCAGTCAGGGGGTGGGGTACTATGGCTACACCTTC
CDR3: CASQGVGYYGYTF

D: -
length: 14
V: TRBV6-5
J: TRBJ2-7
size: -
DNA: TGTGCCAGCAGTTACGACGGGAGTAGAAACGAGCAGTACTTC
CDR3: CASSYDGSRNEQYF

D: TRBD1
length: 16
V: TRBV5-1
J: TRBJ2-2
size: -
DNA: TGCGCCAGCAGCTTGGCCAGGGACAGACTCACCGGGGAGCTGTTTTTT
CDR3: CASSLARDRLTGELFF

D: -
length: 17
V: TRBV7-3
J: TRBJ2-6
size: -
DNA: TGTGCCAGCAGCTTAAATCCGCGCGGCTCTGGGGCCAACGTCCTGACTTTC
CDR3: CASSLNPRGSGANVLTF

D: -
length: 16
V: TRBV4-2
J: TRBJ2-1
size: -
DNA: TGTGCCAGCAGCCAAGATGTCGGCTTAGGCGGCAATGAGCAGTTCTTC
CDR3: CASSQDVGLGGNEQFF

D: -
length: 18
V: TRBV7-2
J: TRBJ2-7
size: -
DNA: TGTGCCAGCAGCTGGCGACTGGAGGGGATGCCGCCTACCTACGAGCAGTACTTC
CDR3: CASSWRLEGMPPTYEQYF

D: -
length: 15
V: TRBV28
J: TRBJ2-1
size: -
DNA: TGTGCCAGCAGCCCTTCACAGAGCCCCTACAATGAGCAGTTCTTC
CDR3: CASSPSQSPYNEQFF

D: TRBD1
length: 14
V: TRBV10-3
J: TRBJ2-7
size: -
DNA: TGTGCCATCAGTAACCCGGGACAGGGGGTCGGAGAGTACTTC
CDR3: CAISNPGQGVGEYF

D: -
length: 14
V: TRBV6-2/TRBV6-3
J: TRBJ2-1
size: -
DNA: TGTGCCAGCAGTCCCCGGGGACGGGGGAATGAGCAGTTCTTC
CDR3: CASSPRGRGNEQFF

D: -
length: 13
V: TRBV10-3
J: TRBJ2-3
size: once
DNA: TGTGCCAATTCGCCGGGGGACACAGATACGCAGTATTTT
CDR3: CANSPGDTDTQYF

D: TRBD1
length: 13
V: TRBV7-2
J: TRBJ1-2
size: -
DNA: TGTGCCAGCAGCTTTCGACAGGGCGCTGGCTACACCTTC
CDR3: CASSFRQGAGYTF

D: TRBD2
length: 16
V: TRBV3-1/TRBV3-2
J: TRBJ2-5
size: -
DNA: TGTGCCAGCAGCCAAGGACTAGCGGGGGCCCAAGAGACCCAGTACTTC
CDR3: CASSQGLAGAQETQYF

D: TRBD2
length: 16
V: TRBV4-3
J: TRBJ2-7
size: once
DNA: TGCGCCAGCAGCCTCAAGACTAGCGGGGGGCCGCGGGAGCAGTACTTC
CDR3: CASSLKTSGGPREQYF

D: -
length: 14
V: TRBV9
J: TRBJ1-5
size: -
DNA: TGTGCCAGCAGCGCCGGTCAGGGTCATCAGCCCCAGCATTTT
CDR3: CASSAGQGHQPQHF

D: -
length: 15
V: TRBV5-6
J: TRBJ2-7
size: -
DNA: TGTGCCAGCAGCTTCCGGACCTGGGAGGACTACGAGCAGTACTTC
CDR3: CASSFRTWEDYEQYF

D: TRBD1
length: 16
V: TRBV2
J: TRBJ1-1
size: -
DNA: TGTGCCAGCAGGCCTTACAGGGGGGGGAAACAAACTGAAGCTTTCTTT
CDR3: CASRPYRGGKQTEAFF

D: TRBD1
length: 17
V: TRBV4-2
J: TRBJ1-2
size: -
DNA: TGTGCCAGCAGCCAAGACCCCGGACAGGGGATTACCTATGGCTACACCTTC
CDR3: CASSQDPGQGITYGYTF

D: -
length: 12
V: TRBV30
J: TRBJ2-7
size: -
DNA: TGTGCCTGGAGTCCCGGGATTTACGAGCAGTACTTC
CDR3: CAWSPGIYEQYF

D: TRBD2
length: 17
V: TRBV5-6
J: TRBJ2-3
size: -
DNA: TGTGCCAGCAGCACTTATAGCGGGGGGACTAACACAGATACGCAGTATTTT
CDR3: CASSTYSGGTNTDTQYF

D: -
length: 13
V: TRBV19
J: TRBJ1-2
size: once
DNA: TGTGCCAGTAGTATGGGTCGGGTCTATGGCTACACCTTC
CDR3: CASSMGRVYGYTF

D: TRBD1
length: 16
V: TRBV7-6
J: TRBJ2-2
size: -
DNA: TGTGCCAGCAGCCCCAGACAGGGGATAAACACCGGGGAGCTGTTTTTT
CDR3: CASSPRQGINTGELFF

D: -
length: 13
V: TRBV11-2
J: TRBJ2-7
size: -
DNA: TGTGCCAGCAGCTCTCGACGGAGCTACGAGCAGTACTTC
CDR3: CASSSRRSYEQYF

D: -
length: 15
V: TRBV5-1
J: TRBJ1-6
size: -
DNA: TGCGCCAGCAGCTTGCGGGGGGCTCATAATTCACCCCTCCACTTT
CDR3: CASSLRGAHNSPLHF

D: TRBD1
length: 15
V: TRBV28
J: TRBJ1-2
size: -
DNA: TGTGCCAGCAGTCGGCTACGGAGGACAGGGGTCGGCTACACCTTC
CDR3: CASSRLRRTGVGYTF

D: -
length: 12
V: TRBV12-3/TRBV12-4
J: TRBJ1-2
size: -
DNA: TGTGCCAGCAGTTTAAGTCTAGGAGGCTACACCTTC
CDR3: CASSLSLGGYTF

D: TRBD1
length: 17
V: TRBV5-3
J: TRBJ1-2
size: -
DNA: TGTGCCAGAAGCTCCCCTCTCCGGGACAGGCCCCTTGATGGCTACACCTTC
CDR3: CARSSPLRDRPLDGYTF

D: -
length: 12
V: TRBV28
J: TRBJ2-7
size: -
DNA: TGTGCCAGCAGTTTACAGTCCTACGAGCAGTACTTC
CDR3: CASSLQSYEQYF

D: TRBD1
length: 15
V: TRBV2
J: TRBJ1-5
size: -
DNA: TGTGCCTCGAACTCCGGGACAGGGGGCAATCAGCCCCAGCATTTT
CDR3: CASNSGTGGNQPQHF

D: -
length: 14
V: TRBV28
J: TRBJ1-1
size: -
DNA: TGTGCCAGCAGTTTAGACAGAAAGAACACTGAAGCTTTCTTT
CDR3: CASSLDRKNTEAFF

D: TRBD1
length: 14
V: TRBV2
J: TRBJ2-7
size: few
DNA: TGTGCCAGCAGGGGGACAGGGCAGATAGGCGAGCAGTACTTC
CDR3: CASRGTGQIGEQYF

D: -
length: 13
V: TRBV15
J: TRBJ2-7
size: -
DNA: TGTGCCACCAGCAGGTCACAGGGCTACGAGCAGTACTTC
CDR3: CATSRSQGYEQYF

D: TRBD2
length: 14
V: TRBV5-1
J: TRBJ2-3
size: -
DNA: TGCGCCAGCAGCTTAGGGACTAGGAAAGATACGCAGTATTTT
CDR3: CASSLGTRKDTQYF

D: TRBD1
length: 13
V: TRBV10-2
J: TRBJ2-4
size: -
DNA: TGCGCCAGCAGTGGACAGGGAAAAAACATTCAGTACTTC
CDR3: CASSGQGKNIQYF